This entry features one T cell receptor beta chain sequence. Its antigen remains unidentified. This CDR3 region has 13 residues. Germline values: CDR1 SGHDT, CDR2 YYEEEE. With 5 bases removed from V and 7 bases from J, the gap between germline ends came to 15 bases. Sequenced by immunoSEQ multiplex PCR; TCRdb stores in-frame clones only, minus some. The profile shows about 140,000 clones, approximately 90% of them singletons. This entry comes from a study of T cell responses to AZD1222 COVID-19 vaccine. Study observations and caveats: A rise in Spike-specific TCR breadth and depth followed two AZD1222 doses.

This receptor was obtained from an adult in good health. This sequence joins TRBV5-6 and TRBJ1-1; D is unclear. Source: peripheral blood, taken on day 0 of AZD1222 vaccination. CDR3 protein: CASRRRIEGEAFF. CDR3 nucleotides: TGTGCCAGCAGACGGAGGATTGAGGGTGAAGCTTTCTTT.